These 27 T cell receptor beta chains originate from one sample sequenced in a study of response to subunit inactivated influenza vaccine (dated by TCRdb to about 2018). Library creation used RT-PCR. Sequencing was carried out with an Illumina HiSeq 2500. Using fastp at Q25 and MiXCR, TCRdb reprocessed the public reads and kept productive beta chains. Entries that share a CDR3 protein sequence are merged under the most common genes and DNA. The sample records over 450,000 distinct CDR3 sequences, 13% of which are singletons. Together, the top ten hold over 10% of the sample. The sample's time point label, decoded: more than 35 days after influenza vaccine administration. Material: PBMCs from blood, obtained roughly 47 days after vaccination. The receptors were gathered from a man aged 50 to 60 who received an inactivated influenza vaccine. Donor details come from another sample of the same person, matched by shared clones.

The chain carries TRBV7-2 and TRBJ2-3; 7 bases are a match to TRBD2. V lost 4 bases and J lost 4; bases outside the gene matches: 5. This CDR3 is 14 amino acids long. Germline V gene sequence: CDR1 SGHTA, CDR2 FQGNSA. The CDR3 reads CASSSGLGPDTQYF. In nucleotides, the CDR3 is TGTGCCAGCAGCTCCGGACTAGGCCCAGATACGCAGTATTTT.

This clonotype was counted between two and nine times. The chain combines TRBV30 with TRBJ2-1, with TRBD2 matching over 8 bases. Germline V gives CDR1 GTSNPN, CDR2 SVGIG (reference sequence). This CDR3 contains 17 residues. V lost 5 bases to trimming and J lost 7 bases; unmatched junction nucleotides: 19. CDR3: CAWGVNRLAGLPNEQFF. The CDR3 nucleotides are TGTGCCTGGGGAGTAAACCGTCTAGCGGGCCTCCCAAATGAGCAGTTCTTC.

The CDR3 DNA is TGCGCCAGCAGCCAAGAGATGCGGGCAGGGCCAGCTTTCTTT. Its translation: CASSQEMRAGPAFF. The rearrangement joins TRBV4-3 to TRBJ1-1, with a possible D match to TRBD1 (5 bases). V lost 0 bases to trimming and J lost 10 bases, with 15 bases between them. The V gene's germline CDR1 is LGHNA and CDR2 YSLEER. The CDR3 has 14 amino acids.

This clonotype showed up just a few times. This chain connects TRBV7-6 to TRBJ2-5; D is unclear. The ends were cut back, 4 bases at V and 3 bases at J, with 15 bases in the middle. CDR3 length: 15 amino acids. CDR1 is SGHVS and CDR2 is FNYEAQ in the germline V gene. The CDR3 region is CASSSDHRNKETQYF. The CDR3 nucleotides are TGTGCCAGCAGCTCCGACCACAGAAATAAAGAGACCCAGTACTTC.

The chain is built from TRBV11-2 and TRBJ2-5; 8 nucleotides align to TRBD2. V was clipped by 2 bases and J by 5 bases; unmatched bases: 16. Germline CDR1 SGHAT, CDR2 FQNNGV. The CDR3 covers 18 residues. CDR3 sequence (DNA): TGTGCCAGCAGCTTAAAATCGGGATTCGGGAGGGCCAACGAGACCCAGTACTTC. Translating it yields CASSLKSGFGRANETQYF.

This clonotype was seen more than once but under ten times. The chain links TRBV12-3 or TRBV12-4 to TRBJ1-2, with 9 bases fitting TRBD1. Trimming at V came to 5 bases and at J to 8 bases, leaving 3 bases not matched to a gene. This CDR3 has 12 residues. The CDR3 reads CASSRTGEGYTF. CDR3 coding DNA: TGTGCCAGCAGTCGGACAGGGGAAGGCTACACCTTC.

The chain has TRBV11-2 and TRBJ2-3, with TRBD2 identical over 7 bases. J lost 3 bases, V lost 0 bases, and 9 bases had no gene match. Germline CDR1 reads SGHAT; CDR2 reads FQNNGV. This CDR3 comprises 17 residues. The chain's CDR3 is CASSLDSLAFGTDTQYF. CDR3 sequence (DNA): TGTGCCAGCAGCTTAGATTCACTAGCGTTTGGGACAGATACGCAGTATTTT.

The chain has TRBV12-3 or TRBV12-4 and TRBJ1-5, with D perhaps matching TRBD1 (6 bases). Trimming stripped 4 bases from V and 8 bases from J, with 18 bases between. The CDR3 sequence is 15 residues long. CDR3 DNA: TGTGCCAGCAGTTCCGGGACATGGGAGTCTAAGCCCCAGCATTTT. Its protein is CASSSGTWESKPQHF.

This clonotype was picked up a small number of times. The V call is TRBV7-2, the J call TRBJ2-5; no reliable D call. V was trimmed by 2 bases and J by 2 bases, leaving 9 bases between them. CDR1 is SGHTA and CDR2 is FQGNSA in the germline V gene. The CDR3 loop spans 14 amino acids. The CDR3 protein is CASSLQTSQETQYF. DNA of the CDR3: TGTGCCAGCAGCTTACAGACATCACAAGAGACCCAGTACTTC.

This clonotype was observed at least ten times. This sequence joins TRBV6-2 or TRBV6-3 and TRBJ2-7, with D uncertain. CDR1 is MNHEY and CDR2 is SVGEGT in the germline V gene. The germline V and J ends were trimmed by 0 bases and 7 bases, with 16 bases remaining between them. The CDR3 spans 15 residues. CDR3 coding DNA: TGTGCCAGCAGTTACTCTGTACACCCAGGTGGAGAGCAGTACTTC. It yields the protein CASSYSVHPGGEQYF.

The rearrangement uses TRBV20-1 and TRBJ2-1; D may match TRBD1 or TRBD2 (6 bases each). Trimming stripped 0 bases from V and 9 bases from J, with 12 bases between. The length of the CDR3 is 13 residues. CDR1 and CDR2 from the germline V gene are DFQATT and SNEGSKA (reference sequence). The CDR3 DNA reads TGCAGTGCTAGAGATCGCCCGGGGGCTGAGCAGTTCTTC. This sequence encodes CSARDRPGAEQFF.

Only a few counts were recorded for this clonotype. The chain is built from TRBV12-3 or TRBV12-4 and TRBJ2-5; D remains unclear. The CDR3 is 13 residues long. Deletions cut 2 bases from V and 5 bases from J, with 9 bases between. Here the CDR3 DNA reads TGTGCCAGCAGTTTATCGGCCCCTGAGACCCAGTACTTC. Encoded protein: CASSLSAPETQYF.

This clonotype has more than one count but fewer than ten. This chain joins TRBV7-2 and TRBJ2-1; 12 bases agree with TRBD2. J was trimmed by 15 bases and V by 2 bases; bases with no gene match: 11. The V gene's germline CDR1 is SGHTA and CDR2 FQGNSA. The CDR3 contains 15 residues. CDR3 bases: TGTGCCAGCAGCTTATTACTAGCGGGGGGCCATTCCCCGTTCTTC. Translation: CASSLLLAGGHSPFF.

This clonotype came up many times. V and J are TRBV5-1 and TRBJ1-4; the D is unclear. V lost 7 bases and J 5 bases, leaving 12 bases between the germline ends. Germline CDR1 and CDR2: SGHRS and YFSETQ. CDR3 length: 13 amino acids. CDR3 residues: CASRIDPNEKLFF. The CDR3 DNA reads TGCGCCAGCCGAATAGACCCCAATGAAAAACTGTTTTTT.

The rearrangement uses TRBV5-1 and TRBJ2-5; D may match TRBD1 or TRBD2 (6 bases each). CDR3 length equals 16 residues. The ends were cut back, 0 bases at V and 4 bases at J, with 16 bases in the middle. Germline CDR1 is SGHRS and CDR2 is YFSETQ. The CDR3 loop is CASSLGTGGRGETQYF. The CDR3 DNA follows: TGCGCCAGCAGCTTGGGGACTGGGGGGCGCGGAGAGACCCAGTACTTC.

This clonotype has just a few counts. V usage is TRBV11-1 and J usage is TRBJ2-6; TRBD2 matches at 7 bases. Germline V gene lookup returns CDR1 SGHAT and CDR2 FQDESV (reference sequence). This CDR3 has 18 amino acids. The ends lost 3 bases at V and 0 bases at J; junction bases unmatched: 8. CDR3 sequence (DNA): TGTGCCAGCAGCTTTGCAGCGGGGAGGATCTCTGGGGCCAACGTCCTGACTTTC. Translation: CASSFAAGRISGANVLTF.

The chain couples TRBV12-3 or TRBV12-4 to TRBJ1-5; 8 nucleotides match TRBD1. J lost 7 bases, V lost 5 bases, and 1 base had no gene match. The CDR3 has 12 amino acids. The CDR3 coding sequence is TGTGCCAGCAGTGGACAGGGCCAGCCCCAGCATTTT. Protein product: CASSGQGQPQHF.

Only a few counts were recorded for this clonotype. The J gene is TRBJ2-3, the V gene TRBV10-3; TRBD1 matches 7 bases. The V gene's germline CDR1 is ENHRY and CDR2 SYGVKD. CDR3 length: 15 amino acids. Germline trimming cut 0 bases from V and 3 bases from J; bases unmatched to any gene: 3. CDR3 nucleotide sequence: TGTGCCATCAGTGAGTCTCCGGGACAGACAGATACGCAGTATTTT. Its protein is CAISESPGQTDTQYF.

This clonotype was found many times. The genes are TRBV5-1 and TRBJ2-2; 9 nucleotides match TRBD1. CDR1 is SGHRS and CDR2 is YFSETQ in the germline V gene. This CDR3 region has 16 residues. Trimming cost V 4 bases and J 2 bases; bases outside gene matches: 6. The CDR3 coding sequence is TGCGCCAGCAGCCCCCGGACAGGGGCAAACACCGGGGAGCTGTTTTTT. Amino acid sequence: CASSPRTGANTGELFF.

The rearrangement uses TRBV28 and TRBJ1-1; D is perhaps TRBD1 (5 bases). V lost 6 bases to trimming and J lost 5 bases, with 13 bases between them. Germline V gene sequence: CDR1 MDHEN, CDR2 SYDVKM. This CDR3 has 13 amino acids. CDR3 residues: CASRSQGRTEAFF. Written as DNA, the CDR3 is TGTGCCAGCAGGTCCCAGGGCCGGACTGAAGCTTTCTTT. The full variable domain, in which reference TRBV28 and TRBJ1-1 provide the parts outside the CDR3, is DVKVTQSSRYLVKRTGEKVFLECVQDMDHENMFWYRQDPGLGLRLIYFSYDVKMKEKGDIPEGYSVSREKKERFSLILESASTNQTSMYLCASRSQGRTEAFFGQGTRLTVV.

The sample holds a few counts of this clonotype. The chain carries TRBV6-6 and TRBJ1-2, with no clear D. Germline assignment: CDR1 MNHNY and CDR2 SVGAGI (reference sequence). The CDR3 consists of 13 residues. Trimming shortened V by 2 bases and J by 8 bases, and 12 bases separated the two germline ends. For the CDR3, the DNA is TGTGCCAGCAGTTACCGGACTTCGGCGGGCTACACCTTC. As protein: CASSYRTSAGYTF.

The sample holds many counts of this clonotype. The chain uses TRBV28 and TRBJ2-6; D might be TRBD1 (5 bases). Trimming pared 3 bases from V and 4 bases from J, leaving 7 bases between. Germline-derived CDR1 and CDR2 are MDHEN and SYDVKM. The CDR3 has 14 amino acids. This CDR3 reads CASSFPGGANVLTF. The CDR3 coding sequence is TGTGCCAGCAGTTTCCCAGGGGGGGCCAACGTCCTGACTTTC.

The chain is built from TRBV5-6 and TRBJ2-3, with TRBD2 matching 7 bases. Germline CDR1 reads SGHDT; CDR2 reads YYEEEE. This CDR3 is 15 amino acids long. V gave up 4 bases and J gave up 7 bases; unmatched junction bases: 12. The CDR3, as DNA: TGTGCCAGCAGCCCACGGAAGGCGGGAGTGAATACGCAGTATTTT. Translation gives CASSPRKAGVNTQYF.

The genes are TRBV29-1 and TRBJ2-3; 7 bases fit TRBD2. The junction had 7 bases not matched to a gene; V was cut back by 5 bases and J by 2 bases. Germline CDR1 reads SQVTM; CDR2 reads ANQGSEA. The CDR3 runs to 14 residues. The CDR3 region is CSVKGRVPTDTQYF. The CDR3 nucleotides read TGCAGCGTTAAAGGGAGGGTCCCCACAGATACGCAGTATTTT.

This clonotype occurred once. The chain employs TRBV7-9 and TRBJ2-3, with 8 bases aligning to TRBD2. The CDR3 has 14 amino acids. The junction had 8 bases not matched to a gene; V was cut back by 6 bases and J by 6 bases. Germline assignment: CDR1 SEHNR and CDR2 FQNEAQ (reference sequence). The CDR3 DNA follows: TGTGCCAGCAGAACAGGGCTAGCGGGTGATACGCAGTATTTT. Its protein is CASRTGLAGDTQYF.

V usage is TRBV28 and J usage is TRBJ1-4, with D perhaps TRBD1 (6 bases). V was cut by 4 bases and J by 1 base, with 16 bases left in between. This CDR3 region has 17 residues. The germline gives CDR1 MDHEN, CDR2 SYDVKM. CDR3 DNA sequence: TGTGCCAGCAGTTCATTAAGGACAGTTTTAACTAATGAAAAACTGTTTTTT. This gives the protein CASSSLRTVLTNEKLFF.

This chain links TRBV19 with TRBJ2-6; weak D call: TRBD2 (6 bases). Looked up from germline, CDR1 is LNHDA and CDR2 is SQIVND (reference sequence). The CDR3 covers 14 residues. Trimming took off 7 bases at V and 2 bases at J, with 9 bases between the two ends. The CDR3 reads CASTEGAGANVLTF. DNA for the CDR3: TGTGCCAGTACGGAGGGAGCTGGGGCCAACGTCCTGACTTTC. The complete variable domain, with remaining parts taken from reference TRBV19 and TRBJ2-6, reads DGGITQSPKYLFRKEGQNVTLSCEQNLNHDAMYWYRQDPGQGLRLIYYSQIVNDFQKGDIAEGYSVSREKKESFPLTVTSAQKNPTAFYLCASTEGAGANVLTFGAGSRLTVL.